The following is a T cell receptor (beta chain) sequence with its context. Its antigen is as yet unknown. This entry comes from a study of vaccination effects on CD4 cells after COVID-19. Study overall: Each person got two doses of an mRNA SARS-CoV-2 vaccine, BNT162b2 or mRNA-1273.

Before sequencing, viral peptide pools were used by the ViraFEST assay to expand antigen-specific CD4+ T cells. The culture ran for nine to ten days, and then CD4+ T cells were isolated. Deletions cut 2 bases from V and 2 bases from J, with 12 bases between. The germline CDR1 and CDR2 sequences are KGHDR and SFDVKD. The CDR3 has 17 residues. The table came from immunoSEQ multiplex PCR; TCRdb's copy has only in-frame clones and leaves some out. The table has about 79,000 clones, approximately 74% seen once. The chain links TRBV24-1 to TRBJ2-6; no definite D call. Here the sequenced sample was CD4+ T cells from PBMCs cultured with HCoV-229E spike peptides, taken before COVID-19 vaccination. The TCR comes from a human donor who received a COVID-19 vaccine. The CDR3 DNA reads TGTGCCACCAGTGATTACGGCAGTTCCGCTGGGGCCAACGTCCTGACTTTC. It codes for CATSDYGSSAGANVLTF.